This is a list of T cell receptor beta chains from one sample in a study of T cell responses to AZD1222 COVID-19 vaccine. Profiled with immunoSEQ multiplex PCR; TCRdb holds only in-frame clones, not every one. The sample contains 150,000 to 170,000 clones, roughly nine tenths of which appear only once. The sample in question was peripheral blood, obtained on day 0 of MenACWY control vaccination. These receptors came from an adult in good health. The CDR3 runs from the conserved cysteine through the conserved F or W. D genes are given only for firm matches. Size tells how often a clone was seen (once, few, many) or the class of an expanded clone, and some rows leave it out.

CDR3	DNA	size	J	V	D
CASRLGFGTPLYEQYF	TGTGCCAGCAGGCTGGGGTTTGGGACCCCTCTCTACGAGCAGTACTTC	NA	TRBJ2-7	TRBV5-6	NA
CASIILAGDEQFF	TGTGCCAGCATCATACTAGCGGGGGATGAGCAGTTCTTC	NA	TRBJ2-1	TRBV6-5	TRBD2
CASTLIGNTIYF	TGTGCCAGCACCCTCATCGGAAACACCATATATTTT	once	TRBJ1-3	TRBV12-3/TRBV12-4	NA
CASSIPGQGNYGYTF	TGTGCCAGTAGTATCCCGGGACAGGGGAACTATGGCTACACCTTC	NA	TRBJ1-2	TRBV19	TRBD1
CASNESRRGSQPQHF	TGTGCCAGCAATGAATCCCGCAGGGGGAGTCAGCCCCAGCATTTT	NA	TRBJ1-5	TRBV6-1	TRBD1
CASGLSGTGVPNTEAFF	TGTGCTAGTGGACTCTCCGGGACAGGGGTCCCGAACACTGAAGCTTTCTTT	NA	TRBJ1-1	TRBV12-5	TRBD1
CASSQSGANTGELFF	TGTGCCAGCAGCCAGAGCGGGGCAAACACCGGGGAGCTGTTTTTT	NA	TRBJ2-2	TRBV3-1/TRBV3-2	TRBD2
CASNSGSSYNEQFF	TGTGCCAGCAACAGCGGGAGCTCCTACAATGAGCAGTTCTTC	NA	TRBJ2-1	TRBV2	TRBD2
CATSDLVGHNEQFF	TGTGCCACCAGTGATTTGGTCGGCCACAATGAGCAGTTCTTC	once	TRBJ2-1	TRBV24-1	NA
CAISEEGGAEQETQYF	TGTGCCATCAGTGAGGAAGGGGGGGCGGAGCAAGAGACCCAGTACTTC	NA	TRBJ2-5	TRBV10-3	NA
CAIRQTGQSGSTGELFF	TGTGCCATCAGACAGACAGGGCAATCGGGTAGCACCGGGGAGCTGTTTTTT	NA	TRBJ2-2	TRBV10-3	TRBD1
CASSLGGGMNQPQHF	TGTGCCAGCAGTTTGGGAGGGGGCATGAATCAGCCCCAGCATTTT	once	TRBJ1-5	TRBV28	TRBD1
CASSTGDTGSPLHF	TGTGCCAGCAGTACCGGGGACACGGGTTCACCCCTCCACTTT	NA	TRBJ1-6	TRBV7-2	NA
CASSLFEETQYF	TGTGCCAGCAGCCTGTTCGAGGAGACCCAGTACTTC	NA	TRBJ2-5	TRBV3-1/TRBV3-2	NA
CVSSVGGAGANVLTF	TGTGTCAGCAGCGTCGGGGGAGCTGGGGCCAACGTCCTGACTTTC	NA	TRBJ2-6	TRBV9	NA
CASSLGDVSRGSF	TGTGCCAGCAGCTTAGGTGACGTCTCCCGGGGGTCCTTT	NA	TRBJ2-3	TRBV7-9	NA
CASTRNNRDQPQHF	TGCGCCAGCACCCGAAATAACAGGGATCAGCCCCAGCATTTT	once	TRBJ1-5	TRBV10-2	NA
CASRRTGPDSPLHF	TGTGCCAGCAGGAGGACAGGGCCGGATTCACCCCTCCACTTT	NA	TRBJ1-6	TRBV2	TRBD1
CASSRLRADNSPLHF	TGTGCCAGCTCCAGACTCCGGGCCGATAATTCACCCCTCCACTTT	NA	TRBJ1-6	TRBV6-5	NA
CASSPSGLAGELFF	TGTGCCAGCAGTCCCTCTGGACTCGCCGGGGAGCTGTTTTTT	NA	TRBJ2-2	TRBV27	NA
CASSQGGGNTEAFF	TGTGCCAGCAGCCAGGGGGGCGGGAACACTGAAGCTTTCTTT	NA	TRBJ1-1	TRBV7-2	TRBD1
CASSATSGHNEQFF	TGTGCCAGCAGCGCGACTAGCGGCCACAATGAGCAGTTCTTC	NA	TRBJ2-1	TRBV7-9	TRBD2
CASSPQRVVNGYTF	TGTGCCAGCAGCCCCCAGCGTGTTGTGAATGGCTACACCTTC	NA	TRBJ1-2	TRBV7-2	NA
CASSIDWTAGQPQHF	TGTGCCAGTAGTATAGATTGGACGGCGGGGCAGCCCCAGCATTTT	NA	TRBJ1-5	TRBV19	NA
CASRPDGTGENEQFF	TGTGCCAGCAGGCCCGACGGGACAGGGGAAAATGAGCAGTTCTTC	NA	TRBJ2-1	TRBV2	TRBD1
CASSPTRLENTEAFF	TGTGCCAGCAGCCCCACGAGGTTAGAGAACACTGAAGCTTTCTTT	NA	TRBJ1-1	TRBV7-8	NA
CASKGAGVVDEQYF	TGCGCCAGTAAGGGGGCGGGAGTGGTAGACGAGCAGTACTTC	NA	TRBJ2-7	TRBV5-1	NA
CASSLEGQGMNQPQHF	TGTGCCAGCAGCTTGGAAGGACAGGGGATGAATCAGCCCCAGCATTTT	few	TRBJ1-5	TRBV5-6	TRBD1
CASSPRQSYTF	TGTGCCAGCAGCCCCCGACAAAGCTACACCTTC	NA	TRBJ1-2	TRBV7-9	NA
CASSYRASGGENTGELFF	TGTGCCAGCAGCTATCGGGCTAGCGGGGGGGAGAACACCGGGGAGCTGTTTTTT	NA	TRBJ2-2	TRBV21-1	NA
CATSDVRTGVGNQPQHF	TGTGCCACCAGTGATGTACGGACAGGGGTGGGCAATCAGCCCCAGCATTTT	NA	TRBJ1-5	TRBV24-1	TRBD1